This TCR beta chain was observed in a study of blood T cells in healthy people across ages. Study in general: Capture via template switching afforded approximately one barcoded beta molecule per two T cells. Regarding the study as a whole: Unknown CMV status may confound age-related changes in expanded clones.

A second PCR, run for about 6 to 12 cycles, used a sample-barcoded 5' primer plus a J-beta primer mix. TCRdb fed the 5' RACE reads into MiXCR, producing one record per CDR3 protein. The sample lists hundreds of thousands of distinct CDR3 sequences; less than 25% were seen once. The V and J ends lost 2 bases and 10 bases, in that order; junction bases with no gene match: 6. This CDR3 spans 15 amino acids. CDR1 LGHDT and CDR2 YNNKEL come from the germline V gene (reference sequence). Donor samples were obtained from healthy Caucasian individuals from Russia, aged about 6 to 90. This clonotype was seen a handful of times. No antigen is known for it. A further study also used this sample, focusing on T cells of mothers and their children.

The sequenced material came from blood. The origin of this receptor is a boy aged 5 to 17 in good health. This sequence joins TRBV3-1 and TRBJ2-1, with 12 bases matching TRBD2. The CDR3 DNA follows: TGTGCCAGCAGCCAACAGACTAGCGGGAGAGGCGAGCAGTTCTTC. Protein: CASSQQTSGRGEQFF.